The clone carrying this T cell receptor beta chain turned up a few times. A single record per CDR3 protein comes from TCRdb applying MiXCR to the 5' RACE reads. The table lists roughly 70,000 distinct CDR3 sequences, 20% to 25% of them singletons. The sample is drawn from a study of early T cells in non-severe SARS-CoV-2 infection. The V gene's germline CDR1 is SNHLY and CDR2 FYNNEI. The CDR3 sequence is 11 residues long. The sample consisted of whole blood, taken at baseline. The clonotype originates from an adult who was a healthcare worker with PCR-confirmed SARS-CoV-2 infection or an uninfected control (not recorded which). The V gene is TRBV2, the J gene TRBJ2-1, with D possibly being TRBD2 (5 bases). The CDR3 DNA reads TGTGCTGACGGGGAATACAATGAGCAGTTCTTC. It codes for CADGEYNEQFF. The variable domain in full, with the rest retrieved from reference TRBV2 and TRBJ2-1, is EPEVTQTPSHQVTQMGQEVILRCVPISNHLYFYWYRQILGQKVEFLVSFYNNEISEKSEIFDDQFSVERPDGSNFTLKIRSTKLEDSAMYFCADGEYNEQFFGPGTRLTVL.